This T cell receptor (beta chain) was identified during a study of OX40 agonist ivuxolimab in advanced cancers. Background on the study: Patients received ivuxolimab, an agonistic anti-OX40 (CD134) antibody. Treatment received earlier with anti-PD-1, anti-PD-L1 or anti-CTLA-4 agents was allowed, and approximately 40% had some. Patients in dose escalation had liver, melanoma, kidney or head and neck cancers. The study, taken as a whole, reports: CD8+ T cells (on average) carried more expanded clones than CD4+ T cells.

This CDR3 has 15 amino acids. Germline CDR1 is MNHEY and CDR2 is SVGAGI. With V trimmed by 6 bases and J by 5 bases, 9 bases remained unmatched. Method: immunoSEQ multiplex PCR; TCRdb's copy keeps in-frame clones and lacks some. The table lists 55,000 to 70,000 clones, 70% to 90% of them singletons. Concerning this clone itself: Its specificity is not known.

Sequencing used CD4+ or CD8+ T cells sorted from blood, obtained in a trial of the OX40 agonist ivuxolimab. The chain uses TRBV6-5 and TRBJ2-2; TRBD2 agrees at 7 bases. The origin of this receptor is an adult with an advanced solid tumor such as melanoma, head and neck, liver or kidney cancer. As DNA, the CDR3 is TGTGCCAGCAGAGCCGGGACTATCAAGACCGGGGAGCTGTTTTTT. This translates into CASRAGTIKTGELFF.